This T cell receptor (beta chain) was observed in a study of blood T cell repertoires in COVID-19 (TCRdb year 2020). Looking at the study overall: Collaborator samples came from the United States, Italy and Spain and covered acute and convalescent phases of COVID-19. The material from the prospective study consisted of cDNA or gDNA derived from T cells, B-cell-depleted T cells, or PBMCs. Deeply sampled blood TCRbeta repertoires from subjects exposed to, actively infected with, or recovered from COVID-19 were included in the dataset. The repertoires were released in a freely available public database meant as a resource for research on the immune response to SARS-CoV-2. The samples were drawn from the first 160 participants of the ongoing ImmuneRACE study and from under 1,500 subjects provided by 6 global collaborators. The sample metadata nearly always contained a de-identified subject ID, COVID-19 status, age in years and sex. Where available, HLA class I and class II types were obtained from metadata supplied by the sample provider rather than from assay-based typing. The full study reports these points: Clinical and demographic metadata were provided uncurated, with the amount varying by source and participant.

The collaborating institutions used their own protocols to collect whole blood in K2EDTA tubes. Collaborator samples were shipped for TCRbeta analysis as frozen whole blood, isolated PBMCs, or DNA extracted from either sample type. The CDR3 numbers 15 residues from cysteine through phenylalanine. Only the CDR3 part of the read is kept: 45 bases, read in frame from the first base. The germline V end is reduced by 1 base and the J end by 4 bases; junction bases left unmatched: 5. From a lookup of the germline V gene, CDR1 and CDR2 are MGHRA and YSYEKL. The immunoSEQ Assay, a bias-controlled multiplex PCR, was used to amplify TCRbeta CDR3 regions from genomic DNA. The study's processing was this. The number of nucleated cells in each sample was estimated by amplification of reference gene primers within the assay. To quantify the absolute abundance of each unique TCRbeta CDR3 rearrangement, sequence reads were collapsed and filtered. Productive Simpson clonality was computed per sample as the square root of Simpson's diversity index over productive rearrangements. TCRdb retrieved this table from immuneACCESS and kept in-frame rearrangements only. Not all clones are present; in checked studies, unresolved V genes account for under half, and no reason is known for the remainder. Clonal size and the V and J genes are those of that table, whereas D and trimming came from the DNA. This sample has about 190,000 clones in its table, and less than 90% of those were observed once. Jointly, the top ten make up about 1% of the sample.

This clone was counted only a few times. Which antigen it targets is not known. No clone much larger than this one lies a single base away; base qualities are absent. This TCR derives from a man in his thirties or forties with acute or convalescent COVID-19. Sequencing input: peripheral blood. The sequence joins TRBV4-1 to TRBJ1-1, with TRBD1 matching 8 junction bases. The sequenced DNA is TGCGCCAGCAGCCAAGGACAGGGGAGGATCACTGAAGCTTTCTTT. This encodes CASSQGQGRITEAFF.